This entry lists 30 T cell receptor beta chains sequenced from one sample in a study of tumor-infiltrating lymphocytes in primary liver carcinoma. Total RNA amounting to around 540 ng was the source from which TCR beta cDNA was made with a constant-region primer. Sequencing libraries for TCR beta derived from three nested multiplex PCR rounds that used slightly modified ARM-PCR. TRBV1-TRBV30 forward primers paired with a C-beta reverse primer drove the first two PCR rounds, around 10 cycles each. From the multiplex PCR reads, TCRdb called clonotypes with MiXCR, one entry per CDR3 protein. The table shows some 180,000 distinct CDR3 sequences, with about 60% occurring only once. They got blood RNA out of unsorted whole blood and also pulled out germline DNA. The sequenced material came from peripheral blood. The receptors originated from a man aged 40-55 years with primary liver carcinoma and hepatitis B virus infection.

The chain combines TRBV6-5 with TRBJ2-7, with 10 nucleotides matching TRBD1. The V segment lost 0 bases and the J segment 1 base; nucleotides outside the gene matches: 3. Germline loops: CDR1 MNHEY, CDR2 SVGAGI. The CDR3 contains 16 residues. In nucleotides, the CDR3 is TGTGCCAGCAGTTACTCTGGGACAGGGGCGTCCTACGAGCAGTACTTC. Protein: CASSYSGTGASYEQYF.

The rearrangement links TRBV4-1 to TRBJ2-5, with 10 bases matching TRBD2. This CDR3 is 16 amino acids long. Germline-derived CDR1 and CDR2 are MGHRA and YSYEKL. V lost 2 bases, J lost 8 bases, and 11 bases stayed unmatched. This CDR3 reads CASSQYRAGGGGTQYF. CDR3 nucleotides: TGCGCCAGCAGCCAATATCGAGCGGGAGGGGGAGGAACCCAGTACTTC.

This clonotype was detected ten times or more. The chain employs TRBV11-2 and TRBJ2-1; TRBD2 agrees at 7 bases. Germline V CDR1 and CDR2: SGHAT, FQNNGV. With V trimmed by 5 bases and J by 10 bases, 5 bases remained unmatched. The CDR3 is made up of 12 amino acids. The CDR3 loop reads CASSILLAEQFF. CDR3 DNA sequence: TGTGCCAGCAGCATCCTACTAGCGGAGCAGTTCTTC.

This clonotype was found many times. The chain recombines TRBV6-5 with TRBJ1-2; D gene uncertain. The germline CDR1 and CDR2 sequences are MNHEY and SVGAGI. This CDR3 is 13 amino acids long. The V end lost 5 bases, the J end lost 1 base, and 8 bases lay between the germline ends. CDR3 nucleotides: TGTGCCAGCAGTCCCCGCGGTAACTATGGCTACACCTTC. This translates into CASSPRGNYGYTF.

CDR3 bases: TGTGCCAGCAGCTTCGGGGGAGTGATGAATGAGCAGTTCTTC. This encodes CASSFGGVMNEQFF. The chain uses TRBV7-9 and TRBJ2-1; TRBD2 might be the D (6 bases). This CDR3 region has 14 residues. Germline lookup yields CDR1 SEHNR and CDR2 FQNEAQ (reference sequence). Between the trimmed V and J ends, which lost 3 bases and 7 bases, there was a span of 13 bases.

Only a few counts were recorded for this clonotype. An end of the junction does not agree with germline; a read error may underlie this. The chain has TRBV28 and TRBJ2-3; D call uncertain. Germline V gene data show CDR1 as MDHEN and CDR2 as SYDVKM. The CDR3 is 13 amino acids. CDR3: CASREWVPDTQYF. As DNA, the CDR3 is TGTGCCAGCAGGGAGTGGGTTCCAGATACGCAGTATTTC. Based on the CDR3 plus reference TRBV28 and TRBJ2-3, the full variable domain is DVKVTQSSRYLVKRTGEKVFLECVQDMDHENMFWYRQDPGLGLRLIYFSYDVKMKEKGDIPEGYSVSREKKERFSLILESASTNQTSMYLCASREWVPDTQYFGPGTRLTVL.

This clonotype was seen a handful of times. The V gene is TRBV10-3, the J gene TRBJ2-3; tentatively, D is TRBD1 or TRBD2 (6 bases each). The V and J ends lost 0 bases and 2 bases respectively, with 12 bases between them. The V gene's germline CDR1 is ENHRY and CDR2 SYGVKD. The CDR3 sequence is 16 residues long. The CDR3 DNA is TGTGCCATCAGTGAGTCGAGGGGGGCTCCCACAGATACGCAGTATTTT. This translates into CAISESRGAPTDTQYF.

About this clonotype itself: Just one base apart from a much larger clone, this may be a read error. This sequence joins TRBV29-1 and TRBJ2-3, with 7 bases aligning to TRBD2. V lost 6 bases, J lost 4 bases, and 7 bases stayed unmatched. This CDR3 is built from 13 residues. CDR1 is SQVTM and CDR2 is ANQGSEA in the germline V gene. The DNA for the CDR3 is TGCAGCGTCCCCCCCCGGGAGGCAGATACGCAGTATTTT. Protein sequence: CSVPPREADTQYF.

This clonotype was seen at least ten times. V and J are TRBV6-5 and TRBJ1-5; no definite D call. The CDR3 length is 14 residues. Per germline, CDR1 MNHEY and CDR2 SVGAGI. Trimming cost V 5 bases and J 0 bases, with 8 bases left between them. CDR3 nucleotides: TGTGCCAGCAGTCCAGCACTTAGCAATCAGCCCCAGCATTTT. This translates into CASSPALSNQPQHF.

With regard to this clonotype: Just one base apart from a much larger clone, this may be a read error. The CDR3 is CGSSLDPRGSDTQYF. The CDR3 DNA is TGTGGCAGCAGCTTAGATCCGCGTGGATCAGATACGCAGTATTTT. The genes are TRBV11-2 and TRBJ2-3; D call uncertain. The CDR3 sequence is 15 residues long. CDR1 is SGHAT, CDR2 FQNNGV, per germline. Complete variable domain (other parts from reference TRBV11-2 and TRBJ2-3): EAGVAQSPRYKIIEKRQSVAFWCNPISGHATLYWYQQILGQGPKLLIQFQNNGVVDDSQLPKDRFSAERLKGVDSTLKIQPAKLEDSAVYLCGSSLDPRGSDTQYFGPGTRLTVL.

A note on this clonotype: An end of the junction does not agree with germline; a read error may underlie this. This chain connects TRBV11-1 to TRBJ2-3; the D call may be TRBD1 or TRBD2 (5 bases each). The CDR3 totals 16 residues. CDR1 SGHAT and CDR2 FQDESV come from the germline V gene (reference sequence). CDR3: CVSSFMRDPPTETQYF. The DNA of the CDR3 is TGTGTCAGCAGCTTCATGAGGGACCCTCCCACAGAAACGCAGTATTTT.

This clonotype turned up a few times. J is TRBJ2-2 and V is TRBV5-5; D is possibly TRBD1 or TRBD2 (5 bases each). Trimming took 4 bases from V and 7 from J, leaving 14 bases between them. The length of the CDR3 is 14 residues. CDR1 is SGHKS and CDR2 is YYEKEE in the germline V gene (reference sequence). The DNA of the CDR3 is TGTGCCAGCAGCGCCAGGGACGGAATCGGGGAGCTGTTTTTT. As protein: CASSARDGIGELFF.

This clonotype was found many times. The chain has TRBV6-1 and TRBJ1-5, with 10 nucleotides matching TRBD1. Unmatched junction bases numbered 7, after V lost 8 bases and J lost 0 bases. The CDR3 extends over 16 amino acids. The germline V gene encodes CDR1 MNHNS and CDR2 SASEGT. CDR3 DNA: TGTGCCAGCCGACAGGGGGCGGCGTATAGCAATCAGCCCCAGCATTTT. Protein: CASRQGAAYSNQPQHF.

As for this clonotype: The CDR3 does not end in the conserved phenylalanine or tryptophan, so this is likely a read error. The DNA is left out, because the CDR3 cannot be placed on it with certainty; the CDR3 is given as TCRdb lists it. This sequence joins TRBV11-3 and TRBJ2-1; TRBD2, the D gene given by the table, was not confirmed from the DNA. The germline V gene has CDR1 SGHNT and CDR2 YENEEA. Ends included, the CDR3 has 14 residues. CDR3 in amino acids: CASSSGDSNNEQFL.

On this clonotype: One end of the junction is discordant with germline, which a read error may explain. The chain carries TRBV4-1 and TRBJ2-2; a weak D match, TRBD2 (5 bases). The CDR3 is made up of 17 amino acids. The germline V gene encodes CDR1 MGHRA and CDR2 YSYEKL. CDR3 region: CVSSQDGSRGIIGELFF. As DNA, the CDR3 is TGCGTCAGCAGCCAAGATGGATCCAGAGGGATCATCGGGGAGCTGTTTTTT.

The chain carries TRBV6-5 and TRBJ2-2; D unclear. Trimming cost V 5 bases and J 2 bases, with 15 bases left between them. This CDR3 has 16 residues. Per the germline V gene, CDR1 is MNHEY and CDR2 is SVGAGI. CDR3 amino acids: CASSTLGGPNTGELFF. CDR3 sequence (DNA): TGTGCCAGCAGTACCTTGGGTGGCCCTAACACCGGGGAGCTGTTTTTT.

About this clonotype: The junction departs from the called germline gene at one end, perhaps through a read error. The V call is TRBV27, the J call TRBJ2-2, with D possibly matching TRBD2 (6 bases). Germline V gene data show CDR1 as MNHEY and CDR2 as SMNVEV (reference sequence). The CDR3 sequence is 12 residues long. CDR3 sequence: CASGLNTGEVFF. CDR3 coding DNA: TGTGCCAGCGGTTTGAACACCGGGGAGGTGTTTTTT.

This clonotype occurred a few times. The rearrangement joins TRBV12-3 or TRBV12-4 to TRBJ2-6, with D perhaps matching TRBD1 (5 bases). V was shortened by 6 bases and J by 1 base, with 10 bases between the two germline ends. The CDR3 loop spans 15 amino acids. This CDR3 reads CASRETESGANVLTF. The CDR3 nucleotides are TGTGCCAGCAGAGAGACAGAGTCTGGGGCCAACGTCCTGACTTTC.

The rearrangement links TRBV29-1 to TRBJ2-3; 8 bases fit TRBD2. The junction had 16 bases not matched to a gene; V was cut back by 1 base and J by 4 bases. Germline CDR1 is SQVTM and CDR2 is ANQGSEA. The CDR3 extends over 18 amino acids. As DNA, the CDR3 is TGCAGCGTTGAAGGACCGCTAATTAGCGGGGCCGACCCAGATACGCAGTATTTT. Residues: CSVEGPLISGADPDTQYF.

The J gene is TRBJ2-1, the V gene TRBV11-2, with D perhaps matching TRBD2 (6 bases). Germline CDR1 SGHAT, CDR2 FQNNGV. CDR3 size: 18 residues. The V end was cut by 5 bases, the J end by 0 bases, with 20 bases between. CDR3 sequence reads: CASSGRISEFSSYNEQFF. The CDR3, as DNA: TGTGCCAGCAGCGGGAGGATTAGCGAGTTCTCCTCCTACAATGAGCAGTTCTTC.

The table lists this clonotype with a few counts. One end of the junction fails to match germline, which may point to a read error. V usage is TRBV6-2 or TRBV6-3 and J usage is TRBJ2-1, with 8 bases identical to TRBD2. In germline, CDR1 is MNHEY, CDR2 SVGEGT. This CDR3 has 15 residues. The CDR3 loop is CASSGPGLAMDEQFF. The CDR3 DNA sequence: TGTGCTAGCAGCGGTCCAGGACTAGCAATGGATGAGCAGTTCTTC.

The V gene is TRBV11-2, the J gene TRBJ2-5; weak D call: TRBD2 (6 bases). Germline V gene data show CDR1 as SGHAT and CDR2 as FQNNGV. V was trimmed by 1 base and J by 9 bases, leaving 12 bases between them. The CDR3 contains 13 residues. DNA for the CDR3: TGTGCCAGCAGCTTAGTAGTGGTAGCGGCCCAGTACTTC. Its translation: CASSLVVVAAQYF.

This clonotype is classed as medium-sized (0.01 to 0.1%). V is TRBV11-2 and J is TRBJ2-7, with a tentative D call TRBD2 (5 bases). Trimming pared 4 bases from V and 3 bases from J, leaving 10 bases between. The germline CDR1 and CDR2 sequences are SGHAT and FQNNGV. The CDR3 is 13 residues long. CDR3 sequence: CASSSTRSYEQYF. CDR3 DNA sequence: TGTGCCAGCAGCTCAACTAGGAGCTACGAGCAGTACTTC.

This chain's CDR3 is CAGTSGSQGEQYF. For the CDR3, the DNA is TGTGCCGGGACTAGCGGGAGCCAAGGCGAGCAGTACTTC. The rearrangement links TRBV6-5 to TRBJ2-7; 14 bases agree with TRBD2. The CDR3 is 13 amino acids. The ends lost 11 bases at V and 6 bases at J; junction bases unmatched: 6. Looked up from germline, CDR1 is MNHEY and CDR2 is SVGAGI.

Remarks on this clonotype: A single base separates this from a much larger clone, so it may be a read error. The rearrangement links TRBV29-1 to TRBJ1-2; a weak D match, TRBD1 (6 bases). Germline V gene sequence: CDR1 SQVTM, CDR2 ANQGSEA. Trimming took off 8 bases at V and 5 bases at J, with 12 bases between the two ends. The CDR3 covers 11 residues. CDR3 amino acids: CSIGDTYGYTF. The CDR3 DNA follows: TGCAGCATCGGGGACACTTATGGCTACACCTTC.

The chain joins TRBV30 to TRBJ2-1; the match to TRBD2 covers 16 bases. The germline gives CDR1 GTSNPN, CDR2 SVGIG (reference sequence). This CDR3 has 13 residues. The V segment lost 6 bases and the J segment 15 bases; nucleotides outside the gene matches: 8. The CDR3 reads CACPGTSGRAVFF. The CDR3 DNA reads TGTGCCTGCCCCGGGACTAGCGGGAGGGCCGTGTTCTTC. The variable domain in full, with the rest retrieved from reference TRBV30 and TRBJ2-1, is SQTIHQWPATLVQPVGSPLSLECTVEGTSNPNLYWYRQAAGRGLQLLFYSVGIGQISSEVPQNLSASRPQDRQFILSSKKLLLSDSGFYLCACPGTSGRAVFFGPGTRLTVL.

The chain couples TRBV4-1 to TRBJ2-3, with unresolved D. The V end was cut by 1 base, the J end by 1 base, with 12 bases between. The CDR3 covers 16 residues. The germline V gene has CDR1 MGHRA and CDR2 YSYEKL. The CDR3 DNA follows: TGCGCCAGCAGCCAAGCTGCGTCAGTAGGCACAGATACGCAGTATTTT. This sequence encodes CASSQAASVGTDTQYF.

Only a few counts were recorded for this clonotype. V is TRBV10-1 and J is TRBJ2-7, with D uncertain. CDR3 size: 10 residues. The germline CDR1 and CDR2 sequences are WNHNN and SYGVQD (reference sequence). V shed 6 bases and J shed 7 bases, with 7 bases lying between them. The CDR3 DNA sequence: TGCGCCAGCAGCGAAAGGGAGCAGTACTTC. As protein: CASSEREQYF.

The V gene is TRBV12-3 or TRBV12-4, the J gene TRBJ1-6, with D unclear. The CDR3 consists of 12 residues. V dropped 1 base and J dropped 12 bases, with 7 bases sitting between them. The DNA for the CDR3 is TGTGCCAGCAGTTTAGGCGGTGGACCCCTCCACTTT. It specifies CASSLGGGPLHF.

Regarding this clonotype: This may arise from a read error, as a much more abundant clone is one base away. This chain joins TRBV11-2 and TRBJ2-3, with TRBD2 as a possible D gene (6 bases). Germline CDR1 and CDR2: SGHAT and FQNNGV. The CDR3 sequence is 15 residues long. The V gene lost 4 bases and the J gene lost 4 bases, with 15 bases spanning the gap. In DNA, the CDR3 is TGTGCCAGCAGCTCTTACGGCGGGGACGCAGATACGCAGTATTTT. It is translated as CASSSYGGDADTQYF.